What follows describes a single T cell receptor (beta chain). Its cognate antigen is unknown. Germline loops: CDR1 SGHTA, CDR2 FQGNSA. The CDR3 is 16 residues long. After removal of 4 bases from V and 4 bases from J, the junction contained 9 bases not matched to a gene. The Oncomine TCR Beta short-read assay was applied to DNA of cultured CD4+ T cells. After culture, CD4+ T cells served as the source for genomic DNA extraction. Via MiXCR, TCRdb re-called the PCR reads, giving one row per CDR3 protein. The repertoire has about 9,700 distinct CDR3 sequences, 30% to 45% of them found once; the top ten carry roughly 8%. These data belong to a study of vaccination and CD4 T cells after COVID-19. Treatment in this sample: approximately 11-day PBMC culture with coronavirus spike peptide pools or control peptides (ViraFEST assay). During the years 2011-2018, before the COVID-19 pandemic, the unexposed donor's CD4+ T cells were collected. SARS-CoV-2 S/N and four cold-coronavirus spikes were used to probe unexposed-donor CD4+ T cells, cells permitting.

The source is a human donor in good health. What was sequenced was CD4+ T cells from blood, cultured in vitro. The V call is TRBV7-2, the J call TRBJ2-3; 9 nucleotides align to TRBD1. CDR3 nucleotides: TGTGCCAGCAGCTCCGGGACAGGGAGGGGGGCAGATACGCAGTATTTT. Protein product: CASSSGTGRGADTQYF.